This T cell receptor beta chain was sequenced in a study of T cell repertoires in cytomegalovirus infection. The overall study: It can be stated that public TCR beta signatures indicated CMV infection as well as a matching HLA type.

TCRdb re-called the reads through MiXCR, storing one row per CDR3 protein. The sample lists approximately 490,000 distinct CDR3 sequences, roughly 10% occurring once. Germline V gene data show CDR1 as SNHLY and CDR2 as FYNNEI. This CDR3 spans 12 amino acids. Trimming cost V 7 bases and J 0 bases, with 6 bases left between them. V is TRBV2 and J is TRBJ1-1; D gene unclear. The origin of this receptor is a human donor in good health (CMV status not recorded). Some clones in this sample may be carry-over from other donors' samples. The sequenced material came from PBMCs. CDR3 sequence: CASNELNTEAFF. For the CDR3, the DNA is TGTGCCAGCAACGAGTTGAACACTGAAGCTTTCTTT.